The rows below give T cell receptor beta chains drawn from one sample of a study of control samples from healthy donors and cancer patients. This table comes from immunoSEQ multiplex PCR, and its TCRdb copy is limited to in-frame clones, with some not included. The sample carries about 160,000 clones, roughly 89% recorded once. Material for sequencing was blood. These receptors were collected from a man under 40 in good health. Both conserved end residues are part of each CDR3. The D gene is left open where the match is weak. Rows may omit the clone size; those that give it use once, few, many or a size class.

clone size | D gene | J gene | V gene | CDR3 protein | CDR3 DNA
NA | NA | TRBJ1-6 | TRBV5-8 | CASSLYTGRISPLHF | TGTGCCAGCAGCTTGTACACAGGGAGGATCTCACCCCTCCACTTT
NA | TRBD2 | TRBJ2-2 | TRBV7-9 | CASSSGGGELFF | TGTGCCAGCAGTTCGGGGGGCGGGGAGCTGTTTTTT
NA | TRBD1 | TRBJ2-5 | TRBV19 | CASSIEAGGETQYF | TGTGCCAGTAGTATAGAGGCAGGGGGAGAGACCCAGTACTTC
NA | TRBD1 | TRBJ1-2 | TRBV12-3/TRBV12-4 | CASSPGTDYGYTF | TGTGCCAGCAGTCCCGGGACAGACTATGGCTACACCTTC
NA | NA | TRBJ1-1 | TRBV20-1 | CSASYEDEAFF | TGCAGTGCTAGTTATGAGGATGAAGCTTTCTTT
NA | TRBD1 | TRBJ1-6 | TRBV6-2/TRBV6-3 | CASSLSGTGVGSPLHF | TGTGCCAGCAGTCTCTCCGGGACAGGGGTCGGGTCACCCCTCCACTTT
NA | TRBD1 | TRBJ1-4 | TRBV28 | CATRGGGSEKLFF | TGTGCCACCAGGGGGGGCGGAAGTGAAAAACTGTTTTTT
NA | NA | TRBJ1-3 | TRBV11-1 | CASSSDMISGNTIYF | TGTGCCAGCAGCTCGGACATGATCTCTGGAAACACCATATATTTT
once | NA | TRBJ2-1 | TRBV27 | CASRPAGRNEQFF | TGTGCCAGCCGACCAGCGGGCAGGAATGAGCAGTTCTTC
few | NA | TRBJ2-2 | TRBV2 | CASSGTGSGELFF | TGTGCCAGCAGTGGAACAGGGTCCGGGGAGCTGTTTTTT
NA | NA | TRBJ2-7 | TRBV27 | CASSLVGFRDGGSYEQYF | TGTGCCAGCAGTTTAGTAGGGTTTCGGGACGGGGGCTCCTACGAGCAGTACTTC
NA | TRBD2 | TRBJ2-1 | TRBV10-3 | CAISGGGVSYNEQFF | TGTGCCATCAGTGGCGGGGGGGTCTCCTACAATGAGCAGTTCTTC
NA | NA | TRBJ2-3 | TRBV15 | CATSNPKGTDTQYF | TGTGCCACCAGCAACCCAAAGGGCACAGATACGCAGTATTTT
NA | NA | TRBJ2-5 | TRBV28 | CASSLEAGLLETQYF | TGTGCCAGCAGTTTGGAGGCGGGATTATTGGAGACCCAGTACTTC
NA | NA | TRBJ1-5 | TRBV19 | CASSIHSGGRDQPQHF | TGTGCCAGTAGTATCCACTCGGGGGGAAGGGATCAGCCCCAGCATTTT
NA | TRBD1 | TRBJ2-7 | TRBV18 | CASSYRQGVYEQYF | TGTGCCAGCTCGTACAGACAGGGGGTCTACGAGCAGTACTTC
NA | TRBD1 | TRBJ1-6 | TRBV28 | CASSSPRGAGGFNSPLHF | TGTGCCAGCAGTTCCCCTAGAGGGGCAGGGGGTTTCAATTCACCCCTCCACTTT
NA | NA | TRBJ1-1 | TRBV29-1 | CSVVTDKLKAFF | TGCAGCGTTGTAACAGACAAACTGAAAGCTTTCTTT
once | NA | TRBJ1-3 | TRBV5-4 | CASSLVGSGRGNTIYF | TGTGCCAGCAGCTTGGTAGGTTCGGGCAGAGGAAACACCATATATTTT
NA | NA | TRBJ1-1 | TRBV11-2 | CASSLVSYTEAFF | TGTGCCAGCAGCTTAGTTAGCTATACTGAAGCTTTCTTT